Presented here are 27 T cell receptor beta chains from one specimen sequenced in a study of B cell selection in AIRE deficiency. Libraries were prepared by immunoSEQ multiplex PCR; TCRdb keeps only in-frame clonotypes and omits some of them. Of around 18,000 clones listed, about 92% are singletons. The regulatory T cell sort gate was CD4+CD25hiCD127low/negative. The sample comprised CD4+CD25+ Tregs sorted from PBMCs. The receptors shown here come from a human donor in good health.

The rearrangement joins TRBV5-1 to TRBJ2-5; 7 nucleotides line up with TRBD2. After removal of 3 bases from V and 5 bases from J, the junction contained 7 bases not matched to a gene. The CDR3 is made up of 14 amino acids. The germline V gene encodes CDR1 SGHRS and CDR2 YFSETQ. The DNA for the CDR3 is TGCGCCAGCAGCTCTCTAGCGGTAGAGGAGACCCAGTACTTC. Protein sequence: CASSSLAVEETQYF.

The chain carries TRBV19 and TRBJ2-7; 13 nucleotides agree with TRBD2. The CDR3 covers 15 residues. CDR1 is LNHDA, CDR2 SQIVND, per germline (reference sequence). With V trimmed by 7 bases and J by 3 bases, 6 bases remained unmatched. This CDR3 reads CASTRTSGSLYEQYF. The DNA of the CDR3 is TGTGCCAGTACCAGGACTAGCGGGAGCCTCTACGAGCAGTACTTC. Combining the CDR3 with reference TRBV19 and TRBJ2-7 gives the whole variable domain DGGITQSPKYLFRKEGQNVTLSCEQNLNHDAMYWYRQDPGQGLRLIYYSQIVNDFQKGDIAEGYSVSREKKESFPLTVTSAQKNPTAFYLCASTRTSGSLYEQYFGPGTRLTVT.

V is TRBV9 and J is TRBJ2-1, with 7 positions matching TRBD2. The CDR3 contains 14 residues. Germline values: CDR1 SGDLS, CDR2 YYNGEE. V was clipped by 6 bases and J by 3 bases; unmatched bases: 6. This CDR3 reads CASTQGTNYNEQFF. The CDR3 DNA sequence: TGTGCCAGCACCCAAGGGACTAACTACAATGAGCAGTTCTTC. The whole variable domain, filled in from reference TRBV9 and TRBJ2-1, reads DSGVTQTPKHLITATGQRVTLRCSPRSGDLSVYWYQQSLDQGLQFLIQYYNGEERAKGNILERFSAQQFPDLHSELNLSSLELGDSALYFCASTQGTNYNEQFFGPGTRLTVL.

This clone came up a few times. V is TRBV18 and J is TRBJ2-2, with D perhaps matching TRBD1 or TRBD2 (5 bases each). The V gene lost 4 bases and the J gene lost 3 bases, with 21 bases spanning the gap. There are 18 residues in the CDR3. CDR1 and CDR2 from the germline V gene are KGHSH and LQKENI. The CDR3 loop reads CASSHLGTAAADTGELFF. CDR3 DNA: TGTGCCAGCTCACACCTTGGGACCGCGGCGGCGGACACCGGGGAGCTGTTTTTT.

The chain joins TRBV11-1 to TRBJ2-1; unclear D gene. The CDR3 runs to 12 residues. The V gene's germline CDR1 is SGHAT and CDR2 FQDESV (reference sequence). Trimming shortened V by 4 bases and J by 7 bases, and 8 bases separated the two germline ends. CDR3 nucleotides: TGTGCCAGCAGCTCGTTATCAAATGAGCAGTTCTTC. Protein product: CASSSLSNEQFF.

This chain uses TRBV6-1 with TRBJ1-1, with D maybe TRBD1 (6 bases). Germline assignment: CDR1 MNHNS and CDR2 SASEGT. CDR3 size: 15 residues. V dropped 0 bases and J dropped 4 bases, with 12 bases sitting between them. The CDR3: CASSEAIQGFTEAFF. For the CDR3, the DNA is TGTGCCAGCAGTGAAGCCATCCAGGGGTTCACTGAAGCTTTCTTT.

The chain uses TRBV6-1 and TRBJ2-7; 8 bases line up with TRBD1. The CDR3 consists of 14 residues. The junction had 8 bases not matched to a gene; V was cut back by 5 bases and J by 5 bases. Germline CDR1 reads MNHNS; CDR2 reads SASEGT. In nucleotides, the CDR3 is TGTGCCAGCAGTTCGGCAGGGGGCTTCCACGAGCAGTACTTC. This gives the protein CASSSAGGFHEQYF.

CDR3 in amino acids: CASSPGLAGAPYNEQFF. CDR3 bases: TGTGCCAGCAGCCCCGGACTAGCGGGAGCCCCCTACAATGAGCAGTTCTTC. The rearrangement links TRBV14 to TRBJ2-1; 13 bases fit TRBD2. The CDR3 is made up of 17 amino acids. V was clipped by 4 bases and J by 2 bases; unmatched bases: 5. Germline V lookup: CDR1 SGHDN, CDR2 FVKESK.

This clone has just one count. This chain joins TRBV28 and TRBJ2-5; possibly TRBD1 for D (5 bases). The germline V and J ends were trimmed by 5 bases and 1 base, with 26 bases remaining between them. Germline-derived CDR1 and CDR2 are MDHEN and SYDVKM. This CDR3 has 19 amino acids. The CDR3 protein is CASSSSPRQGPLLQETQYF. The CDR3 DNA follows: TGTGCCAGCAGTAGCTCCCCCCGGCAGGGTCCATTACTCCAAGAGACCCAGTACTTC.

This chain joins TRBV28 and TRBJ1-1; TRBD1 matches 12 bases. This CDR3 is 19 amino acids long. Losses at the gene ends were 3 bases for V and 3 bases for J; bases not matched to a gene: 14. CDR1 is MDHEN, CDR2 SYDVKM, per germline. CDR3 sequence reads: CASSFSTPGQGALDTEAFF. CDR3 nucleotide sequence: TGTGCCAGCAGTTTTTCTACTCCGGGACAGGGGGCGCTGGACACTGAAGCTTTCTTT.

V usage is TRBV5-1 and J usage is TRBJ1-1; 7 bases align to TRBD1. The trim removed 4 bases at V and 5 bases at J, leaving 11 bases unmatched. Germline values: CDR1 SGHRS, CDR2 YFSETQ. The CDR3 is made up of 15 amino acids. The CDR3 coding sequence is TGCGCCAGCAGCCCCGGCCCAGGGGGAAGGACTGAAGCTTTCTTT. Translated: CASSPGPGGRTEAFF.

The rearrangement joins TRBV28 to TRBJ1-4; D not certain. Per germline, CDR1 MDHEN and CDR2 SYDVKM. Trimming pared 4 bases from V and 14 bases from J, leaving 11 bases between. This CDR3 has 11 amino acids. The CDR3, as DNA: TGTGCCAGCAGTTCCCCGACACTCCTGTTTTTT. It specifies CASSSPTLLFF.

V and J are TRBV5-1 and TRBJ2-1; TRBD2 aligns across 7 bases. Germline V lookup: CDR1 SGHRS, CDR2 YFSETQ. Losses at the gene ends were 4 bases for V and 8 bases for J; bases not matched to a gene: 9. CDR3 size: 14 residues. CDR3 sequence reads: CASSRGDYIDEQFF. The CDR3 coding sequence is TGCGCCAGCAGCCGCGGGGACTACATTGATGAGCAGTTCTTC. Looking up the rest from reference TRBV5-1 and TRBJ2-1 gives the full variable domain: KAGVTQTPRYLIKTRGQQVTLSCSPISGHRSVSWYQQTPGQGLQFLFEYFSETQRNKGNFPGRFSGRQFSNSRSEMNVSTLELGDSALYLCASSRGDYIDEQFFGPGTRLTVL.

The chain uses TRBV6-5 and TRBJ1-2; TRBD1 aligns across 11 bases. The V gene end was trimmed by 3 bases and the J gene end by 5 bases; junction bases not matched to a gene: 5. Per the germline V gene, CDR1 is MNHEY and CDR2 is SVGAGI. The CDR3 consists of 15 residues. The CDR3 coding sequence is TGTGCCAGCAGTTATCTCGGGACAGGGGGATATGGCTACACCTTC. Residues: CASSYLGTGGYGYTF.

This sequence joins TRBV19 and TRBJ1-2, with unresolved D. Germline V gives CDR1 LNHDA, CDR2 SQIVND (reference sequence). Trimming took 5 bases from V and 0 from J, leaving 7 bases between them. The CDR3 sequence is 13 residues long. In nucleotides, the CDR3 is TGTGCCAGTAGTCTAAGGTCTAACTATGGCTACACCTTC. It yields the protein CASSLRSNYGYTF.

This sequence joins TRBV2 and TRBJ2-2, with 7 bases identical to TRBD2. This CDR3 is 14 amino acids long. CDR1 is SNHLY and CDR2 is FYNNEI in the germline V gene. The ends lost 2 bases at V and 7 bases at J; junction bases unmatched: 4. The CDR3 nucleotides are TGTGCCAGCAGTGAACGGTCGGGGGGCGGGGAGCTGTTTTTT. Amino acids: CASSERSGGGELFF.

This chain connects TRBV21-1 to TRBJ2-7; no DNA check was done on the table's D call, TRBD2. TRBV21-1 is classified as a pseudogene. The CDR3 contains 15 residues. The CDR3 reads CASSKPHTRGYEQYF. The CDR3 region has the DNA TGTGCCAGCAGCAAACCCCACACCCGGGGCTACGAGCAGTACTTC.

V and J are TRBV7-9 and TRBJ1-1; D not certain. Germline V lookup: CDR1 SEHNR, CDR2 FQNEAQ (reference sequence). CDR3 length equals 11 residues. Trimming removed 4 bases from V and 4 bases from J, with 4 bases in between. DNA for the CDR3: TGTGCCAGCAGCTCCTCCACTGAAGCTTTCTTT. It specifies CASSSSTEAFF.

This chain links TRBV18 with TRBJ2-1, with 12 bases fitting TRBD2. The junction had 7 bases not matched to a gene; V was cut back by 1 base and J by 6 bases. Germline CDR1 and CDR2: KGHSH and LQKENI. The CDR3 is made up of 17 amino acids. In nucleotides, the CDR3 is TGTGCCAGCTCACCACGCCCTCTAGCGGGAGGGGCCAATGAGCAGTTCTTC. As protein: CASSPRPLAGGANEQFF.

The chain employs TRBV7-2 and TRBJ1-4; 7 bases are a match to TRBD1. CDR1 SGHTA and CDR2 FQGNSA come from the germline V gene. The CDR3 has 15 amino acids. The V and J ends lost 5 bases and 7 bases, in that order; junction bases with no gene match: 10. The CDR3 region has the DNA TGTGCCAGCAGCATAGGACAGGTCAGGGGTGAAAAACTGTTTTTT. Translation gives CASSIGQVRGEKLFF.

This clone showed up just once. This sequence joins TRBV4-1 and TRBJ1-5; TRBD1 might be the D (6 bases). In germline, CDR1 is MGHRA, CDR2 YSYEKL. The CDR3 consists of 17 residues. V was trimmed by 0 bases and J by 4 bases, leaving 16 bases between them. As DNA, the CDR3 is TGCGCCAGCAGCCAAGACGCAGGGGCCGGCGGGAATCAGCCCCAGCATTTT. Translated: CASSQDAGAGGNQPQHF.

The CDR3 DNA follows: TGCGCCAGCAGCTTGATGGGGGCTCGAGATCGGGATACGCAGTATTTT. It is translated as CASSLMGARDRDTQYF. V usage is TRBV5-1 and J usage is TRBJ2-3; tentatively, D is TRBD1 (6 bases). V was shortened by 1 base and J by 6 bases, with 18 bases between the two germline ends. Germline lookup yields CDR1 SGHRS and CDR2 YFSETQ. This CDR3 is built from 16 residues.

This chain connects TRBV6-1 to TRBJ2-5, with 13 bases that match TRBD2. Per the germline V gene, CDR1 is MNHNS and CDR2 is SASEGT. V was pared by 5 bases and J by 6 bases, with 6 bases of the junction left unmatched. The CDR3 covers 15 residues. CDR3 residues: CASSRLAGGRQTQYF. In DNA form, the CDR3 reads TGTGCCAGCAGTCGACTAGCGGGGGGCCGGCAGACCCAGTACTTC.

This chain uses TRBV5-1 with TRBJ2-3; 9 bases map to TRBD1. V gave up 2 bases and J gave up 5 bases; unmatched junction bases: 3. The CDR3 is made up of 14 amino acids. CDR1 SGHRS and CDR2 YFSETQ come from the germline V gene. CDR3 DNA sequence: TGCGCCAGCAGCTTTGGACAGGGGTTAGATACGCAGTATTTT. Translation gives CASSFGQGLDTQYF.

This chain links TRBV5-1 with TRBJ2-1; D call uncertain. This CDR3 region has 13 residues. V was trimmed by 4 bases and J by 4 bases, leaving 9 bases between them. The germline V gene encodes CDR1 SGHRS and CDR2 YFSETQ. CDR3 in amino acids: CASSPESYNEQFF. CDR3 nucleotides: TGCGCCAGCAGCCCTGAAAGTTACAATGAGCAGTTCTTC.

The rearrangement uses TRBV5-5 and TRBJ1-4; TRBD1 is a possible D gene (5 bases). V shed 0 bases and J shed 8 bases, with 11 bases lying between them. The length of the CDR3 is 14 residues. Germline V gives CDR1 SGHKS, CDR2 YYEKEE (reference sequence). The CDR3 bases are TGTGCCAGCAGCTTGGGGGGGTCAGCCGAAAAACTGTTTTTT. Translation gives CASSLGGSAEKLFF.

This chain connects TRBV11-2 to TRBJ2-1; D call uncertain. The germline V gene encodes CDR1 SGHAT and CDR2 FQNNGV. V lost 6 bases to trimming and J lost 2 bases, with 11 bases between them. The CDR3 runs 14 residues. DNA for the CDR3: TGTGCCAGCAGAAACATTGGAACCTACAATGAGCAGTTCTTC. It encodes CASRNIGTYNEQFF.